Shown below are 18 T cell receptor beta chains from a single sample sequenced in a study of blood T cells in healthy people across ages. A second roughly 6 to 11 cycle PCR used barcoded and J-beta primers. MiXCR was run by TCRdb on the 5' RACE reads, yielding one entry per CDR3 protein. Of about 630,000 distinct CDR3 sequences in the sample, around 20% were seen once. Sequencing was carried out using blood. Source of these receptors: a man in his 70s in good health.

Comment on this clonotype: Germline is not matched at one junction end, which may reflect a read error. V usage is TRBV6-5 and J usage is TRBJ2-5; unclear D gene. This CDR3 is built from 13 residues. Germline V gene sequence: CDR1 MNHEY, CDR2 SVGAGI. The CDR3, as DNA: TGTGCCAGCGGAAAGACTTTCGAAGAAACCCAGTACTTC. Its translation is CASGKTFEETQYF.

The J gene is TRBJ2-3, the V gene TRBV7-2; D not resolved. Germline CDR1 and CDR2: SGHTA and FQGNSA. The CDR3 length is 15 residues. V was cut by 5 bases and J by 1 base, with 13 bases left in between. CDR3 nucleotides: TGTGCCAGCAGCGGCCTAGAATCCGGCACAGATACGCAGTATTTT. This codes for CASSGLESGTDTQYF.

This clonotype showed up just a few times. The gene calls are TRBV10-3 and TRBJ2-5, with 9 bases matching TRBD1. The CDR3 has 14 amino acids. Per the germline V gene, CDR1 is ENHRY and CDR2 is SYGVKD. The junction had 1 base not matched to a gene; V was cut back by 2 bases and J by 3 bases. Here the CDR3 reads CAISEGQGKETQYF. CDR3 DNA sequence: TGTGCCATCAGTGAGGGACAGGGGAAAGAGACCCAGTACTTC.

The gene calls are TRBV7-9 and TRBJ2-2, with 8 nucleotides matching TRBD2. This CDR3 has 15 amino acids. The ends lost 5 bases at V and 4 bases at J; junction bases unmatched: 6. Germline-derived CDR1 and CDR2 are SEHNR and FQNEAQ (reference sequence). The CDR3: CASSVTSGPTGELFF. CDR3 bases: TGTGCCAGCAGCGTCACTAGCGGCCCCACCGGGGAGCTGTTTTTT.

This clonotype appeared many times. The V call is TRBV3-1, the J call TRBJ2-4; 7 positions agree with TRBD1. CDR3 size: 18 residues. Germline values: CDR1 LGHDT, CDR2 YNNKEL (reference sequence). With 0 bases clipped from V and 0 bases from J, the junction kept 8 bases outside the gene matches. The CDR3 spells CASSQDPDRTLAKNIQYF. DNA of the CDR3: TGTGCCAGCAGCCAAGATCCGGACAGGACCCTAGCCAAAAACATTCAGTACTTC.

This clonotype was observed a handful of times. The chain employs TRBV28 and TRBJ2-2, with 11 bases matching TRBD1. The J segment lost 5 bases and the V segment lost 5 bases, leaving 10 bases of the junction unmatched. This CDR3 is built from 17 residues. Per the germline V gene, CDR1 is MDHEN and CDR2 is SYDVKM. The CDR3 DNA follows: TGTGCCAGCAGTGACCGGGACAGGGGGAGAGGAACCGGGGAGCTGTTTTTT. The encoded protein is CASSDRDRGRGTGELFF.

This clonotype turned up a few times. The chain is built from TRBV4-1 and TRBJ2-1, with D possibly being TRBD1 (6 bases). The CDR3 is 14 amino acids. Between the trimmed V and J ends, which lost 4 bases and 5 bases, there was a span of 12 bases. Per the germline V gene, CDR1 is MGHRA and CDR2 is YSYEKL. The CDR3 reads CASSPGQVNNEQFF. The CDR3 DNA is TGCGCCAGCAGCCCGGGACAAGTAAACAATGAGCAGTTCTTC.

This rearrangement joins TRBV20-1 to TRBJ2-1; TRBD2 aligns across 12 bases. Germline V gene lookup returns CDR1 DFQATT and CDR2 SNEGSKA (reference sequence). Losses at the gene ends were 4 bases for V and 5 bases for J; bases not matched to a gene: 6. The length of the CDR3 is 15 residues. CDR3 sequence: CSATSGRAHHNEQFF. CDR3 nucleotide sequence: TGCAGTGCTACTAGCGGGAGGGCCCACCACAATGAGCAGTTCTTC.

The V gene is TRBV5-1, the J gene TRBJ2-2; tentative D call: TRBD1 (6 bases). Between the trimmed V and J ends, which lost 4 bases and 4 bases, there was a span of 11 bases. Germline V lookup: CDR1 SGHRS, CDR2 YFSETQ. The CDR3 runs to 14 residues. The CDR3, as DNA: TGCGCCAGCAGCCAGGGGACGGGCACCGGGGAGCTGTTTTTT. It codes for CASSQGTGTGELFF.

This clonotype came up a few times. The genes are TRBV20-1 and TRBJ1-1, with D possibly being TRBD1 (6 bases). Trimming stripped 3 bases from V and 7 bases from J, with 18 bases between. This CDR3 contains 14 residues. CDR1 is DFQATT and CDR2 is SNEGSKA in the germline V gene (reference sequence). The CDR3 loop is CSASTPGQYHEAFF. The CDR3 nucleotides are TGCAGTGCTAGTACTCCTGGACAGTACCATGAAGCTTTCTTT.

The chain is built from TRBV3-1 and TRBJ1-2; no clear D. Trimming took 4 bases from V and 5 from J, leaving 14 bases between them. Germline CDR1 reads LGHDT; CDR2 reads YNNKEL (reference sequence). The CDR3 totals 14 residues. The CDR3 spells CASSLPSTGYGYTF. In DNA form, the CDR3 reads TGTGCCAGCAGCCTCCCTTCGACGGGATATGGCTACACCTTC.

The gene calls are TRBV27 and TRBJ2-3; TRBD2 is a possible D gene (5 bases). V was pared by 6 bases and J by 4 bases, with 17 bases between. In germline, CDR1 is MNHEY, CDR2 SMNVEV (reference sequence). The CDR3 extends over 15 amino acids. In nucleotides, the CDR3 is TGTGCCAGCAGAAACGGACTTGAATCTCCAGATACGCAGTATTTT. Residues: CASRNGLESPDTQYF.

This clonotype has a handful of counts. This rearrangement joins TRBV28 to TRBJ1-1, with 7 bases aligning to TRBD1. This CDR3 is built from 12 residues. J was trimmed by 3 bases and V by 5 bases; bases with no gene match: 0. CDR1 MDHEN and CDR2 SYDVKM come from the germline V gene. The CDR3: CASSTGDTEAFF. The CDR3 DNA follows: TGTGCCAGCAGTACAGGGGACACTGAAGCTTTCTTT.

This clonotype came up a few times. This chain joins TRBV7-2 and TRBJ1-2, with D possibly TRBD1 on 5 matching bases. Per the germline V gene, CDR1 is SGHTA and CDR2 is FQGNSA. V dropped 5 bases and J dropped 8 bases, with 12 bases sitting between them. The CDR3 consists of 12 residues. Here the CDR3 DNA reads TGTGCCAGCAGCCGGGAGAGGGACGGCTACACCTTC. This sequence encodes CASSRERDGYTF. The full variable domain, its missing parts supplied by reference TRBV7-2 and TRBJ1-2, is GAGVSQSPSNKVTEKGKDVELRCDPISGHTALYWYRQSLGQGLEFLIYFQGNSAPDKSGLPSDRFSAERTGGSVSTLTIQRTQQEDSAVYLCASSRERDGYTFGSGTRLTVV.

This clonotype was recorded a few times. V is TRBV5-1 and J is TRBJ2-7; TRBD1 or TRBD2 may be the D gene (6 bases each). The J call is in doubt because the DNA end fits TRBJ2-5 better. The germline gives CDR1 SGHRS, CDR2 YFSETQ. The CDR3 spans 14 residues. The CDR3 is CASSFSGALETQYF. The CDR3 DNA sequence: TGCGCCAGCAGCTTTTCGGGGGCTTTAGAGACCCAGTACTTC.

This clonotype appeared many times. The chain is built from TRBV5-1 and TRBJ1-1; 7 bases map to TRBD1. V gave up 4 bases and J gave up 0 bases; unmatched junction bases: 6. This CDR3 region has 15 residues. Germline CDR1 and CDR2: SGHRS and YFSETQ. The CDR3 loop is CASSLLGQMNTEAFF. For the CDR3, the DNA is TGCGCCAGCAGCCTCCTGGGACAGATGAACACTGAAGCTTTCTTT.

This clonotype was detected only a few times. The chain combines TRBV20-1 with TRBJ2-1; D is uncertain. The CDR3 consists of 15 residues. Germline assignment: CDR1 DFQATT and CDR2 SNEGSKA (reference sequence). Trimming pared 2 bases from V and 0 bases from J, leaving 11 bases between. The CDR3 region is CSARTTLLSYNEQFF. CDR3 sequence (DNA): TGCAGTGCTAGAACTACTCTGCTCTCCTACAATGAGCAGTTCTTC.

V gene TRBV5-5 combines with J gene TRBJ2-1; 8 bases are a match to TRBD2. The CDR3 is 15 amino acids. After removal of 5 bases from V and 6 bases from J, the junction contained 10 bases not matched to a gene. CDR1 and CDR2 (germline): SGHKS, YYEKEE (reference sequence). The CDR3 sequence is CASRRPGLEFNEQFF. The CDR3 DNA follows: TGTGCCAGCAGACGCCCGGGACTAGAGTTCAATGAGCAGTTCTTC.